The 11 T cell receptor beta chains below all came from one sample that was sequenced in a study of shared clonotypes between healthy human individuals. Libraries were prepared by immunoSEQ multiplex PCR; TCRdb keeps only in-frame clonotypes and omits some of them. This sample has fewer than 2.5 million clones; 90% to 95% occur once, and the top ten carry approximately 0.36%. The sequencing sample was made of naive CD4+ T cells from PBMCs. As for subset: CD45RA+ positively selected. These receptor sequences come from a man younger than 35 in good health. Some clones in this sample may be carry-over from other donors' samples.

The chain employs TRBV7-6 and TRBJ1-4; D might be TRBD1 (6 bases). This CDR3 contains 16 residues. CDR1 and CDR2 from the germline V gene are SGHVS and FNYEAQ. The V end was cut by 7 bases, the J end by 3 bases, with 18 bases between. CDR3 in amino acids: CASTPSTGSANEKLFF. In DNA, the CDR3 is TGTGCCAGCACCCCTTCTACAGGGTCGGCTAATGAAAAACTGTTTTTT.

Written as DNA, the CDR3 is TGTGCCATCCGGGACACAAGACCCTACGAGCAGTACTTC. It translates to CAIRDTRPYEQYF. V gene TRBV10-3 combines with J gene TRBJ2-7; TRBD1 might be the D (6 bases). The CDR3 covers 13 residues. V dropped 8 bases and J dropped 2 bases, with 13 bases sitting between them. Germline V CDR1 and CDR2: ENHRY, SYGVKD.

The rearrangement joins TRBV9 to TRBJ2-7, with 10 positions matching TRBD2. The CDR3 runs 14 residues. Germline-derived CDR1 and CDR2 are SGDLS and YYNGEE. V trimming: 4 bases; J trimming: 1 base; junction bases outside the gene matches: 2. CDR3 loop: CASSRLAGSYEQYF. The CDR3 DNA follows: TGTGCCAGCAGCAGACTAGCGGGTTCCTACGAGCAGTACTTC.

The chain links TRBV7-8 to TRBJ2-3, with TRBD2 matching 10 bases. J was trimmed by 1 base and V by 5 bases; bases with no gene match: 6. CDR1 and CDR2 from the germline V gene are SGHVS and FQNEAQ. This CDR3 comprises 16 residues. The DNA for the CDR3 is TGTGCCAGCAGCCCGATGGGGACTAGCGGCACAGATACGCAGTATTTT. Translating it yields CASSPMGTSGTDTQYF.

The J gene is TRBJ2-7, the V gene TRBV4-2; weak D call: TRBD2 (6 bases). Germline CDR1 reads LGHNA; CDR2 reads YNFKEQ. The CDR3 covers 15 residues. V dropped 4 bases and J dropped 3 bases, with 16 bases sitting between them. The CDR3 sequence is CASSPPRGIHYEQYF. The CDR3, as DNA: TGTGCCAGCAGCCCCCCCCGGGGGATACACTACGAGCAGTACTTC.

J is TRBJ1-2 and V is TRBV9; 12 nucleotides line up with TRBD1. The CDR3 loop spans 16 amino acids. After removal of 3 bases from V and 8 bases from J, the junction contained 11 bases not matched to a gene. Germline V gene sequence: CDR1 SGDLS, CDR2 YYNGEE. CDR3 in amino acids: CASSARSGTGGQGYTF. CDR3 coding DNA: TGTGCCAGCAGCGCAAGATCCGGGACAGGGGGCCAGGGCTACACCTTC.

This chain uses TRBV9 with TRBJ1-2; TRBD1 agrees at 10 bases. V lost 3 bases, J lost 7 bases, and 9 bases stayed unmatched. This CDR3 comprises 15 residues. Germline CDR1 SGDLS, CDR2 YYNGEE. DNA of the CDR3: TGTGCCAGCAGCGCCGACAGGGGGCAAACGGGTGGCTACACCTTC. It translates to CASSADRGQTGGYTF.

The chain links TRBV7-9 to TRBJ2-7; D uncertain. The germline CDR1 and CDR2 sequences are SEHNR and FQNEAQ (reference sequence). V was pared by 2 bases and J by 2 bases, with 13 bases between. CDR3 length: 15 amino acids. DNA of the CDR3: TGTGCCAGCAGCTTAAAACCAGCCCAACCCTACGAGCAGTACTTC. Protein product: CASSLKPAQPYEQYF.

This sequence joins TRBV29-1 and TRBJ2-5; 7 nucleotides agree with TRBD2. CDR3 length: 14 amino acids. Per the germline V gene, CDR1 is SQVTM and CDR2 is ANQGSEA. The trim removed 5 bases at V and 2 bases at J, leaving 8 bases unmatched. CDR3 nucleotide sequence: TGCAGCGTTTACGGGAGGAGAAAACAAGAGACCCAGTACTTC. Amino acid sequence: CSVYGRRKQETQYF. The variable domain in full, with the rest retrieved from reference TRBV29-1 and TRBJ2-5, is SAVISQKPSRDICQRGTSLTIQCQVDSQVTMMFWYRQQPGQSLTLIATANQGSEATYESGFVIDKFPISRPNLTFSTLTVSNMSPEDSSIYLCSVYGRRKQETQYFGPGTRLLVL.

The J gene is TRBJ2-2, the V gene TRBV6-5, with TRBD2 identical over 10 bases. Germline V CDR1 and CDR2: MNHEY, SVGAGI. Losses at the gene ends were 2 bases for V and 5 bases for J; bases not matched to a gene: 2. The CDR3 loop spans 15 amino acids. The CDR3 protein is CASSYGTSVTGELFF. In nucleotides, the CDR3 is TGTGCCAGCAGTTACGGGACTAGCGTAACCGGGGAGCTGTTTTTT.

The chain couples TRBV29-1 to TRBJ2-7; D is uncertain. V was clipped by 4 bases and J by 2 bases, with 12 bases between them. CDR3 length: 13 amino acids. Germline CDR1 is SQVTM and CDR2 is ANQGSEA. CDR3 sequence: CSVAGILTYEQYF. CDR3 coding DNA: TGCAGCGTTGCCGGCATCCTAACCTACGAGCAGTACTTC.